Described below is a single T cell receptor (beta chain) sequence and its context. Sequencing used immunoSEQ multiplex PCR; TCRdb keeps in-frame clones, though not all of them. Among about 400,000 clones, roughly 87% were seen once, and the ten largest hold 3%. The data stem from a study of blood T cell repertoires in COVID-19. Study background: Spain, Italy and the United States supplied samples that represented acute and convalescent COVID-19.

This TCR was recovered from a woman in her 30s who had recovered from COVID-19. Material: PBMCs or T cells enriched from blood (not recorded which).

This chain's CDR3 is CASSSQREASYEQYF. The CDR3 DNA is TGTGCCAGCAGTTCCCAGCGGGAGGCCAGCTACGAGCAGTACTTC. The chain has TRBV27 and TRBJ2-7; 9 bases align to TRBD2. V lost 4 bases, J lost 3 bases, and 7 bases stayed unmatched. CDR1 and CDR2 (germline): MNHEY, SMNVEV (reference sequence). This CDR3 comprises 15 residues.